This T cell receptor beta chain was retrieved from a study of blood T cell repertoires in COVID-19. Data came from immunoSEQ multiplex PCR; TCRdb stores just in-frame clones and leaves some out. The sample shows under 450,000 clones, roughly four fifths of them seen only once. Sequenced material: PBMCs or T cells enriched from blood (not recorded which). This receptor was identified in a woman aged 45-59 years who had recovered from COVID-19.

The CDR3 bases are TGTGCCAGTAGTGACAGGAGGATGGTAAATGAGCAGTTCTTC. It translates to CASSDRRMVNEQFF. The chain employs TRBV19 and TRBJ2-1; tentative D call: TRBD1 (6 bases). Germline V gene data show CDR1 as LNHDA and CDR2 as SQIVND (reference sequence). V was clipped by 5 bases and J by 7 bases, with 15 bases between them. The CDR3 sequence is 14 residues long.